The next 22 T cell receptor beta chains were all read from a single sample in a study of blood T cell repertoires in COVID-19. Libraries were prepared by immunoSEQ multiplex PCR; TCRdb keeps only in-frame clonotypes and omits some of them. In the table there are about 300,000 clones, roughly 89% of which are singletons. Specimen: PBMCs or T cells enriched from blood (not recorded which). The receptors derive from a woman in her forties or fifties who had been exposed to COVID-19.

CDR3 DNA sequence: TGTGCCAGCGCCCTACAGGGGTCGGGCACTGAAGCTTTCTTT. This sequence encodes CASALQGSGTEAFF. This rearrangement joins TRBV27 to TRBJ1-1, with TRBD1 identical over 7 bases. J was trimmed by 4 bases and V by 8 bases; bases with no gene match: 10. CDR1 is MNHEY, CDR2 SMNVEV, per germline (reference sequence). The CDR3 has 14 residues.

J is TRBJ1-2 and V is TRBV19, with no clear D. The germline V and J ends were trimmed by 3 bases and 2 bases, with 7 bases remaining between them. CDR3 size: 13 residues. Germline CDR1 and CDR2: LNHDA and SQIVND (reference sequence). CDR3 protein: CASSILGNYGYTF. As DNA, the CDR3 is TGTGCCAGTAGTATTTTGGGCAACTATGGCTACACCTTC.

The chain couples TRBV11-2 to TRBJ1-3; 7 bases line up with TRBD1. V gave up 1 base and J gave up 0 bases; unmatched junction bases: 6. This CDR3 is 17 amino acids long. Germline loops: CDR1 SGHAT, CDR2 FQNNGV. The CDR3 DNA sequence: TGTGCCAGCAGCTTAGGGCCGACAGGGCACTCTGGAAACACCATATATTTT. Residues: CASSLGPTGHSGNTIYF.

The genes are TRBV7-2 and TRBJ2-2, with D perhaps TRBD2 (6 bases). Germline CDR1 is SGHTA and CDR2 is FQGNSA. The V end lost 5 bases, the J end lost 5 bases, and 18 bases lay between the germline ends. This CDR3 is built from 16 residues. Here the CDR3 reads CASSAPGLRRTGELFF. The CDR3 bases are TGTGCCAGCAGCGCGCCGGGACTCCGTAGGACCGGGGAGCTGTTTTTT.

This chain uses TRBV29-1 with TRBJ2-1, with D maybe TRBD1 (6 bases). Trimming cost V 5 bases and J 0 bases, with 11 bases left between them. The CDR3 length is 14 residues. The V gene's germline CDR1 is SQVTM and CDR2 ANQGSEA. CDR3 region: CSVLLDSSYNEQFF. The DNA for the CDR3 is TGCAGCGTTCTTTTGGACAGCTCCTACAATGAGCAGTTCTTC.

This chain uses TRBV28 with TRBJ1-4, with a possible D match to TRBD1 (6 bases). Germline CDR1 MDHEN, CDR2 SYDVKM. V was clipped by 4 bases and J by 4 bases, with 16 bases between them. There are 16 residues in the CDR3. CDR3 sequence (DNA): TGTGCCAGCAGTTCGCGGACAGAAAACTATAATGAAAAACTGTTTTTT. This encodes CASSSRTENYNEKLFF. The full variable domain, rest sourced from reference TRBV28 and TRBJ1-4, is DVKVTQSSRYLVKRTGEKVFLECVQDMDHENMFWYRQDPGLGLRLIYFSYDVKMKEKGDIPEGYSVSREKKERFSLILESASTNQTSMYLCASSSRTENYNEKLFFGSGTQLSVL.

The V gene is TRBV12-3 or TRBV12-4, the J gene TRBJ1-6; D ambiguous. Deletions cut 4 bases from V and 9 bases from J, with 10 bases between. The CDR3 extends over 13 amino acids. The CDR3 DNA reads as TGTGCCAGCAGTTGGTTTGAGGTTTCACCCCTCCACTTT. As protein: CASSWFEVSPLHF.

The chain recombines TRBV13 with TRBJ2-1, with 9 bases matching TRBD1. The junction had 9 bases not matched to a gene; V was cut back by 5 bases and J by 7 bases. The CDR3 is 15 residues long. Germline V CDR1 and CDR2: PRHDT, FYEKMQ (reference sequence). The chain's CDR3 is CASSPRTGVSNEQFF. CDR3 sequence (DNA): TGTGCCAGCAGCCCTCGGACAGGGGTGAGTAATGAGCAGTTCTTC.

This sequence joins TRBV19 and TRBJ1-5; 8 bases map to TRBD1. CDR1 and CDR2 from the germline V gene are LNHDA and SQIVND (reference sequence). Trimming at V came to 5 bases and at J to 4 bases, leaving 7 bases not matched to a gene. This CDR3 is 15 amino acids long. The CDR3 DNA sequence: TGTGCCAGTAGTCCCACAGGGGGGGTTAATCAGCCCCAGCATTTT. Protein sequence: CASSPTGGVNQPQHF.

This CDR3 reads CASSLAGGVNTEAFF. DNA of the CDR3: TGTGCCAGCAGCTTAGCGGGGGGAGTGAACACTGAAGCTTTCTTT. This chain joins TRBV7-9 and TRBJ1-1, with TRBD1 as a possible D gene (5 bases). Germline V CDR1 and CDR2: SEHNR, FQNEAQ (reference sequence). The CDR3 has 15 amino acids. V was clipped by 0 bases and J by 0 bases, with 8 bases between them.

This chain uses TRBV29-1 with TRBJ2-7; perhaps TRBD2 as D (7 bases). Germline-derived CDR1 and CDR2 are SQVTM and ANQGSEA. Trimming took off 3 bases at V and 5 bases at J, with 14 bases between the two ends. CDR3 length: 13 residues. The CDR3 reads CSVEGGALHEQYF. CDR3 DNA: TGCAGCGTTGAGGGGGGGGCCCTCCACGAGCAGTACTTC.

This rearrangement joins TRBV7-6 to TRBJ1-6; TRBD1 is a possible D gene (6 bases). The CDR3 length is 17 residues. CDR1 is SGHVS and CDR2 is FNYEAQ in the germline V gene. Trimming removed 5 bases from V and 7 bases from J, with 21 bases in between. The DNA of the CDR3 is TGTGCCAGCAGCCCCCTTAGTACGGGGACACCGAATTCACCCCTCCACTTT. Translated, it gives CASSPLSTGTPNSPLHF.

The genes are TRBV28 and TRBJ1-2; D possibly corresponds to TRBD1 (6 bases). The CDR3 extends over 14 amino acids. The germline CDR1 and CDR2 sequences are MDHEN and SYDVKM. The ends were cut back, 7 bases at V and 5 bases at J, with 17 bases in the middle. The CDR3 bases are TGTGCCAGCACCCTCGGGGCAGGGGAATATGGCTACACCTTC. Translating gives CASTLGAGEYGYTF.

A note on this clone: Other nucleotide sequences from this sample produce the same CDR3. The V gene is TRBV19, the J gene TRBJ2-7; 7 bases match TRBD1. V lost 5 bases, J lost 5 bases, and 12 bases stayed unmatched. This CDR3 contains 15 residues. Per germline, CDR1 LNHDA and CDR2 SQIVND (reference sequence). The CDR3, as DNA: TGTGCCAGTAGTGTAAACTCCAGGGGGAAACACGAGCAGTACTTC. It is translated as CASSVNSRGKHEQYF.

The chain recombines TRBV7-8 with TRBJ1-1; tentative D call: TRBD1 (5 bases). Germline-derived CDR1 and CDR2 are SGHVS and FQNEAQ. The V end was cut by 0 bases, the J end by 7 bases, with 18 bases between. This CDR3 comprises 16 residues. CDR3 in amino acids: CASSLAGVGVVREAFF. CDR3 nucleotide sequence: TGTGCCAGCAGCTTAGCAGGAGTAGGGGTAGTCCGTGAAGCTTTCTTT.

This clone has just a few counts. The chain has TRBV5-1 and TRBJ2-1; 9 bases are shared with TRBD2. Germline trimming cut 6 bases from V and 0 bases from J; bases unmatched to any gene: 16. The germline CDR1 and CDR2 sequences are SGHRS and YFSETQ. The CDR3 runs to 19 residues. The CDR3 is CASKESGGYTPSSYNEQFF. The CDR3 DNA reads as TGCGCCAGCAAAGAGAGCGGGGGGTACACCCCGAGCTCCTACAATGAGCAGTTCTTC.

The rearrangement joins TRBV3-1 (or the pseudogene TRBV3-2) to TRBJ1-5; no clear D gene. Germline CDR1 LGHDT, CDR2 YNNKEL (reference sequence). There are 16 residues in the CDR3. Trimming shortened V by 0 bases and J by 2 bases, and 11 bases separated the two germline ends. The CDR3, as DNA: TGTGCCAGCAGCCAAGAGTTCGGGGAGGGCAATCAGCCCCAGCATTTT. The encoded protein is CASSQEFGEGNQPQHF.

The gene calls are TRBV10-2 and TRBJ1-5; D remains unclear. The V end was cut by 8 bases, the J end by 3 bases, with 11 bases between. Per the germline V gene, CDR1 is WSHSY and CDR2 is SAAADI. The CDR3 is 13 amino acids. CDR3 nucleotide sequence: TGCGCCAGCTCATTTGACTACAATCAGCCCCAGCATTTT. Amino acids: CASSFDYNQPQHF.

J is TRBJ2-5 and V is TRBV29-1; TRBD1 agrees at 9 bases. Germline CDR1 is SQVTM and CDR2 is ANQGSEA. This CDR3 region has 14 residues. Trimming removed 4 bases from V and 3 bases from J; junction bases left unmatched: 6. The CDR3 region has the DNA TGCAGCGTTGGCCCGGGACAGGGTAAAGAGACCCAGTACTTC. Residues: CSVGPGQGKETQYF. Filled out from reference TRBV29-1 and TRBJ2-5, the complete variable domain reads SAVISQKPSRDICQRGTSLTIQCQVDSQVTMMFWYRQQPGQSLTLIATANQGSEATYESGFVIDKFPISRPNLTFSTLTVSNMSPEDSSIYLCSVGPGQGKETQYFGPGTRLLVL.

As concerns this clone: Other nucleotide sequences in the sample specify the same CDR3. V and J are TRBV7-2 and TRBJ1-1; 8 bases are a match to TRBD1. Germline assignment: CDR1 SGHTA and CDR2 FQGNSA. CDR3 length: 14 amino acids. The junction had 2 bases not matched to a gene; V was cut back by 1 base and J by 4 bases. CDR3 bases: TGTGCCAGCAGCTTAGACAGGGGGGGCACTGAAGCTTTCTTT. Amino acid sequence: CASSLDRGGTEAFF.

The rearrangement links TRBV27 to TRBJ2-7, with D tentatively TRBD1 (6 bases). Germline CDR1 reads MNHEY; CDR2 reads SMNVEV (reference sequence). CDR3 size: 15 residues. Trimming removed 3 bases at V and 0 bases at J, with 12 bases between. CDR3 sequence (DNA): TGTGCCAGCAGTTTCCGACAGGTTAGCTCCTACGAGCAGTACTTC. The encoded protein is CASSFRQVSSYEQYF.

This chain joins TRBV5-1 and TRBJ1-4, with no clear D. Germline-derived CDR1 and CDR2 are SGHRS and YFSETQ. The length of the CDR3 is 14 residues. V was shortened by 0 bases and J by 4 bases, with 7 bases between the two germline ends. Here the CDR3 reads CASSLAGSNEKLFF. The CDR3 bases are TGCGCCAGCAGCTTGGCCGGGAGTAATGAAAAACTGTTTTTT.